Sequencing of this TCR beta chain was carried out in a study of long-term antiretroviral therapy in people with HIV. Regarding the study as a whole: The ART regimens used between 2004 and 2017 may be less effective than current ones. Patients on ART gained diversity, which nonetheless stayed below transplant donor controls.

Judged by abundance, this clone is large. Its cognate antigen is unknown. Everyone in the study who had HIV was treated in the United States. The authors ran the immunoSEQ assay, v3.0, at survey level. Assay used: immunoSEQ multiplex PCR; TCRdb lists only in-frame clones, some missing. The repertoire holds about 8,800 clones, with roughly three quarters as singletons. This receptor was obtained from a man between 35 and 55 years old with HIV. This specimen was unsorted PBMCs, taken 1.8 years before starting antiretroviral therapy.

The CDR3 region has the DNA TGTGCCAGCAGCGTAGAGGGCGGGACAGGGCAGGGGGAGACCCAGTACTTC. This encodes CASSVEGGTGQGETQYF. This chain uses TRBV9 with TRBJ2-5; the match to TRBD1 covers 9 bases. CDR1 and CDR2 (germline): SGDLS, YYNGEE. CDR3 length equals 17 residues. Trimming took 0 bases from V and 5 from J; bases not matched to a gene: 11.